This T cell receptor (beta chain) was recorded in a study of blood T cell repertoires in COVID-19. In germline, CDR1 is MNHEY, CDR2 SVGAGI. Germline trimming cut 2 bases from V and 6 bases from J; bases unmatched to any gene: 0. The CDR3 is made up of 14 amino acids. There are a few counts of this clone. This table comes from immunoSEQ multiplex PCR, and its TCRdb copy is limited to in-frame clones, with some not included. The sample has around 110,000 clones; about nine tenths are singletons. The sample comprised peripheral blood. The receptor was isolated from a human donor with active COVID-19. The donor label of this sample is uncertain. The V and J genes are TRBV6-5 and TRBJ1-4, with TRBD1 matching 10 bases. CDR3 in DNA: TGTGCCAGCAGTTACGGGACAGGGGATGAAAAACTGTTTTTT. Translation gives CASSYGTGDEKLFF.